This T cell receptor (beta chain) was recorded in a study of cytomegalovirus exposure and HLA in healthy donors. General study findings and limits: TRBV6-2, TRBV6-3 and other indistinguishable V segments were excluded.

13 Jbeta primers and 60 Vbeta primers were used for the PCR. Sequenced by immunoSEQ multiplex PCR; TCRdb stores in-frame clones only, minus some. This sample has about 120,000 clones, with about three quarters found just once. Germline V gene data show CDR1 as LNHNV and CDR2 as YYDKDF (reference sequence). The CDR3 covers 16 residues. Trimming at V came to 0 bases and at J to 5 bases, leaving 8 bases not matched to a gene. In the case of this clone: The antigen is undetermined.

Sequencing input: PBMCs. This sequence was found in a woman in her thirties in good health and CMV-seropositive. V gene TRBV15 combines with J gene TRBJ2-5, with 8 bases that match TRBD2. The CDR3 loop is CATSRDRRGGGETQYF. CDR3 nucleotide sequence: TGTGCCACCAGCAGAGATCGCCGGGGGGGCGGGGAGACCCAGTACTTC.